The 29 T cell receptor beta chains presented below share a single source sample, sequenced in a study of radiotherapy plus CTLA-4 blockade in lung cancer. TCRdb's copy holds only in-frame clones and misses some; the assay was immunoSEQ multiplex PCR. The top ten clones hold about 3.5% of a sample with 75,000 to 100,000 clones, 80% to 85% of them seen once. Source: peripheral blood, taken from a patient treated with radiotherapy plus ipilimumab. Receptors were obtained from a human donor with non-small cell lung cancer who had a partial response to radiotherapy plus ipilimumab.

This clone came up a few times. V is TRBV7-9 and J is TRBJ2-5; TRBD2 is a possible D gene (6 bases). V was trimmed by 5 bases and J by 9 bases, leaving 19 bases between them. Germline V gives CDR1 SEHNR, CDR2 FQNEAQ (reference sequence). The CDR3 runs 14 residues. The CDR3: CASSPRGRRGAQYF. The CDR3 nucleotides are TGTGCCAGCAGCCCCCGGGGCAGGAGGGGCGCCCAGTACTTC.

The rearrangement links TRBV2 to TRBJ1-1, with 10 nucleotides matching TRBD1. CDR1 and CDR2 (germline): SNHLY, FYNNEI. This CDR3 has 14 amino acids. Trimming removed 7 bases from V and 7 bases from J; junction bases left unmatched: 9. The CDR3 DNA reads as TGTGCCAGCAAAACGGACAGGGGGAAGGGTGAAGCTTTCTTT. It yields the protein CASKTDRGKGEAFF.

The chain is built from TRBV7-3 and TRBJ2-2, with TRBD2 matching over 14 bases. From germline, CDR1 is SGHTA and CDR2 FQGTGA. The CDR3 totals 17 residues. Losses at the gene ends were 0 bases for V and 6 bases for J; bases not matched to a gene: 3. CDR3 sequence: CASSLTGTSGSSGELFF. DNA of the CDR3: TGTGCCAGCAGCTTAACCGGGACTAGCGGGAGTTCCGGGGAGCTGTTTTTT.

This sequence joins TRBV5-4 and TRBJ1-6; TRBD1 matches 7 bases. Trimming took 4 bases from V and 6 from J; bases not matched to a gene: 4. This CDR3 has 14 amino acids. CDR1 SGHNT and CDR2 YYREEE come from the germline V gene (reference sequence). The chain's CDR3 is CASSQTGSNSPLHF. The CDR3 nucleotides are TGTGCCAGCAGCCAGACAGGGAGTAATTCACCCCTCCACTTT.

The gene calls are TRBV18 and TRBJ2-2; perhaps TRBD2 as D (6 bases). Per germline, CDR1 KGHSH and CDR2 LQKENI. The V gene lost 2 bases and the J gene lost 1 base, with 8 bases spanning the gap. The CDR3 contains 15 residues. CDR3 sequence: CASSPGGKNTGELFF. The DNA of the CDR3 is TGTGCCAGCTCACCAGGGGGGAAGAACACCGGGGAGCTGTTTTTT.

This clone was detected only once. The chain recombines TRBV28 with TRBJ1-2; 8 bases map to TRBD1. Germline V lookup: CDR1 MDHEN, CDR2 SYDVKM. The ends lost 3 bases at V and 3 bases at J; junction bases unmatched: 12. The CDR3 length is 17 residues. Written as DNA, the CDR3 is TGTGCCAGCAGTTTTAATGGTCGGGGACAGGAGGACTATGGCTACACCTTC. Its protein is CASSFNGRGQEDYGYTF.

In DNA, the CDR3 is TGTGCCAGCTCACCCGCGCGCCCGGGACTAGCGGGAGAGCCCATCGTGCAGTTCTTC. Translating gives CASSPARPGLAGEPIVQFF. V usage is TRBV18 and J usage is TRBJ2-1; 14 bases align to TRBD2. Germline CDR1 KGHSH, CDR2 LQKENI. J lost 12 bases, V lost 3 bases, and 19 bases had no gene match. There are 19 residues in the CDR3. The full variable domain, completed using reference TRBV18 and TRBJ2-1, is NAGVMQNPRHLVRRRGQEARLRCSPMKGHSHVYWYRQLPEEGLKFMVYLQKENIIDESGMPKERFSAEFPKEGPSILRIQQVVRGDSAAYFCASSPARPGLAGEPIVQFFGPGTRLTVL.

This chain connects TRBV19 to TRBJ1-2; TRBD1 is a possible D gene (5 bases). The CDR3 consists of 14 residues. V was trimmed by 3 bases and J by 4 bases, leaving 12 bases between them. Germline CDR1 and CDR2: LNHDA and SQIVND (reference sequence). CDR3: CASSIGGGGYGYTF. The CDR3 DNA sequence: TGTGCCAGTAGTATCGGCGGGGGGGGCTATGGCTACACCTTC.

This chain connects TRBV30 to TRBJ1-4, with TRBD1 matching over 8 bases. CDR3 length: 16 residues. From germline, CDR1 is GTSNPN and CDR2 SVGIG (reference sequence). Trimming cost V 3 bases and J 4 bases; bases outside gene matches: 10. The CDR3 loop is CAWSVSGGGYNEKLFF. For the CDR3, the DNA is TGTGCCTGGAGCGTATCAGGGGGCGGATATAATGAAAAACTGTTTTTT. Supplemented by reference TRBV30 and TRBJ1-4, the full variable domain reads SQTIHQWPATLVQPVGSPLSLECTVEGTSNPNLYWYRQAAGRGLQLLFYSVGIGQISSEVPQNLSASRPQDRQFILSSKKLLLSDSGFYLCAWSVSGGGYNEKLFFGSGTQLSVL.

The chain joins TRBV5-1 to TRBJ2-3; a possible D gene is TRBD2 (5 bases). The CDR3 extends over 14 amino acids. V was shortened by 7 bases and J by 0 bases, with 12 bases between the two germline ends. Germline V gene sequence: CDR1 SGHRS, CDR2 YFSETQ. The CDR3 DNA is TGCGCCAGCCGGCAAGCGGTTAGCACAGATACGCAGTATTTT. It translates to CASRQAVSTDTQYF.

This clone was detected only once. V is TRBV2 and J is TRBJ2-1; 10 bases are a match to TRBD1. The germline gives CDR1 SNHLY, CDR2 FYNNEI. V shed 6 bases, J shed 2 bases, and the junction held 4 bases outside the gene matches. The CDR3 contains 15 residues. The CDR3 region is CASRDGQGAYNEQFF. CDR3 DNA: TGTGCCAGCAGGGATGGACAGGGGGCCTACAATGAGCAGTTCTTC.

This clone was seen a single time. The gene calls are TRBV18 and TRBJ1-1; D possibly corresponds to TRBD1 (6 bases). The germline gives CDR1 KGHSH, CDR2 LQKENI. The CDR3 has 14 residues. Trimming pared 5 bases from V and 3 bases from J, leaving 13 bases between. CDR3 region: CASSADSGDTEAFF. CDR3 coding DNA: TGTGCCAGCTCAGCGGACAGCGGGGACACTGAAGCTTTCTTT.

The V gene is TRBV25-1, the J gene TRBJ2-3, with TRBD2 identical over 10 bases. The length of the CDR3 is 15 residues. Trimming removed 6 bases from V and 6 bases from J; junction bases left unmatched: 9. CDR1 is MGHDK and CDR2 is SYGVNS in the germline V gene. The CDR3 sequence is CASRDTSGVGDTQYF. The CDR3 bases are TGTGCCAGCAGGGATACTAGCGGGGTGGGGGATACGCAGTATTTT.

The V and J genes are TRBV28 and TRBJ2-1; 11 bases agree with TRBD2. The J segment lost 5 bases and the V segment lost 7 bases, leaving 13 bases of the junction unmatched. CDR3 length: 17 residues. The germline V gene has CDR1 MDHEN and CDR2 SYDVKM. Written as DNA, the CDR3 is TGTGCCAGCAAAATAGACTTAGCGGGAGGGAGGGACAATGAGCAGTTCTTC. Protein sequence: CASKIDLAGGRDNEQFF.

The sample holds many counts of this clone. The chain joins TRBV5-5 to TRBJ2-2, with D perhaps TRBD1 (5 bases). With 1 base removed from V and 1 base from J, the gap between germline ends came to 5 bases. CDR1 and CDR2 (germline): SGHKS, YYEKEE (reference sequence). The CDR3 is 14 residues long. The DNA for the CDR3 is TGTGCCAGCAGCTTGACAGGGAACACCGGGGAGCTGTTTTTT. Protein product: CASSLTGNTGELFF.

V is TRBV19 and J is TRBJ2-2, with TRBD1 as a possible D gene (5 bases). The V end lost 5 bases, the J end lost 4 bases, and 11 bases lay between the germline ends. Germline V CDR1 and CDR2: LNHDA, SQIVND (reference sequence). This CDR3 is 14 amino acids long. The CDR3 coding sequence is TGTGCCAGTAGTCGACCAGGGTCCACCGGGGAGCTGTTTTTT. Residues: CASSRPGSTGELFF.

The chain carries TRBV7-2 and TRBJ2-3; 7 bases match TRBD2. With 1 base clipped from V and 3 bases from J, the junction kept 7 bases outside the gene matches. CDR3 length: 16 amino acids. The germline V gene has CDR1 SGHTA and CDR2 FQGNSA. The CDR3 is CASSLVRSGGTDTQYF. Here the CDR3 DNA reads TGTGCCAGCAGCTTAGTTAGGTCGGGAGGTACAGATACGCAGTATTTT.

The CDR3 sequence: CASSQRGTGSPQPQHF. The DNA for the CDR3 is TGTGCCAGCAGCCAACGGGGGACAGGGAGCCCTCAGCCCCAGCATTTT. J is TRBJ1-5 and V is TRBV7-9; 9 nucleotides match TRBD1. This CDR3 has 16 amino acids. From germline, CDR1 is SEHNR and CDR2 FQNEAQ (reference sequence). Trimming cost V 5 bases and J 6 bases; bases outside gene matches: 11. Full variable domain (outside the CDR3, taken from reference TRBV7-9 and TRBJ1-5): DTGVSQNPRHKITKRGQNVTFRCDPISEHNRLYWYRQTLGQGPEFLTYFQNEAQLEKSRLLSDRFSAERPKGSFSTLEIQRTEQGDSAMYLCASSQRGTGSPQPQHFGDGTRLSIL.

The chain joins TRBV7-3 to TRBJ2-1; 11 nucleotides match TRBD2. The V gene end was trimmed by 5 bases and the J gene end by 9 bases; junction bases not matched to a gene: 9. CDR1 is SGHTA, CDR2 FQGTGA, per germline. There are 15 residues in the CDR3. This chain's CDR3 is CASSGIAGGPVEQFF. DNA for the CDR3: TGTGCCAGCAGCGGGATAGCGGGAGGGCCTGTTGAGCAGTTCTTC.

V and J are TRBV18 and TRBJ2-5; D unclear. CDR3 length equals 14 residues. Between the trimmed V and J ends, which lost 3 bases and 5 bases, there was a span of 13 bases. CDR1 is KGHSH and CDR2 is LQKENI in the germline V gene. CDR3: CASSPSHSEETQYF. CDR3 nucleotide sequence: TGTGCCAGCTCACCTTCCCACTCGGAGGAGACCCAGTACTTC.

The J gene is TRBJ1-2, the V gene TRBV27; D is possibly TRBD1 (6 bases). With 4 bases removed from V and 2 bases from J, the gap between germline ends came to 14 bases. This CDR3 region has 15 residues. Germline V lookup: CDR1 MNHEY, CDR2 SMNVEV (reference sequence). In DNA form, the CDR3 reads TGTGCCAGCAGTTGGGACCAGGGGATCAACTATGGCTACACCTTC. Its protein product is CASSWDQGINYGYTF.

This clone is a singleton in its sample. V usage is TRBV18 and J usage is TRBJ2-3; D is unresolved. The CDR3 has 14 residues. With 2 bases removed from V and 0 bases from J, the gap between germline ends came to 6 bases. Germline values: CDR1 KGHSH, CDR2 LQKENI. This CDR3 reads CASSPELSTDTQYF. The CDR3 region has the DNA TGTGCCAGCTCACCAGAACTGAGCACAGATACGCAGTATTTT.

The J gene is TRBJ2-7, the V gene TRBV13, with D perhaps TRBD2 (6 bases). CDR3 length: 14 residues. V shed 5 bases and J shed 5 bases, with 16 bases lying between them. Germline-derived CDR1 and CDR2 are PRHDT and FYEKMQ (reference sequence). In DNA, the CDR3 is TGTGCCAGCAGCCCACGGGACTCGTATAACGAGCAGTACTTC. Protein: CASSPRDSYNEQYF.

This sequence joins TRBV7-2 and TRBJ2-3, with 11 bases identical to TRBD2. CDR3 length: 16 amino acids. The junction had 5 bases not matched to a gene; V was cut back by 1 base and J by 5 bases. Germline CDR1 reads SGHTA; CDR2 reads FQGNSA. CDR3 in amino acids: CASSLGTSGSLDTQYF. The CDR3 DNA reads TGTGCCAGCAGCTTAGGAACTAGCGGGAGCTTAGATACGCAGTATTTT.

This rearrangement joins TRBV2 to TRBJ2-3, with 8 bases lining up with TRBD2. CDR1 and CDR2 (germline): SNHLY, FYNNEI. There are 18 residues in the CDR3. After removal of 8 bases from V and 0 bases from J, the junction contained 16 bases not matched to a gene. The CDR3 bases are TGTGCCAGCCTCCGGGAGACTAGCGACGACCTTAGCACAGATACGCAGTATTTT. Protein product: CASLRETSDDLSTDTQYF.

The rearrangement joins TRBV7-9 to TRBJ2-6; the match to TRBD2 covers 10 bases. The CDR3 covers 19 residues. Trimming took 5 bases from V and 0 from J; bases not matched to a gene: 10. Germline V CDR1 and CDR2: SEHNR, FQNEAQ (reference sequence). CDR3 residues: CASSPLTSGFYSGANVLTF. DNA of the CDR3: TGTGCCAGCAGCCCCTTGACTAGCGGGTTTTACTCTGGGGCCAACGTCCTGACTTTC.

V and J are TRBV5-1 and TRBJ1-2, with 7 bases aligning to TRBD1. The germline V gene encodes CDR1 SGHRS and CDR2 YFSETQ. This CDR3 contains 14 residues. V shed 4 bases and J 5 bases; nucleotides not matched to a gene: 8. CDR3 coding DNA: TGCGCCAGCAGCCAGACCGGGACAGAGTATGGCTACACCTTC. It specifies CASSQTGTEYGYTF.

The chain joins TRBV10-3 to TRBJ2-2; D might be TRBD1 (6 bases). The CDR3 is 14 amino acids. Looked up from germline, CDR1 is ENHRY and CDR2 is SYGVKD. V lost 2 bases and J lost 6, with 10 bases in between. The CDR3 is CAISETGKAGELFF. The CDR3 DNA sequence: TGTGCCATCAGTGAGACAGGGAAGGCCGGGGAGCTGTTTTTT.

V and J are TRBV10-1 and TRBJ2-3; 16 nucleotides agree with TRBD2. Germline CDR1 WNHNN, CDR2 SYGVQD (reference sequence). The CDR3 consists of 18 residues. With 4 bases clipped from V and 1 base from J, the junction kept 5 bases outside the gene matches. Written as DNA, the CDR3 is TGCGCCAGCAGTGGGGGGACTAGCGGGAGGGCTCGCACAGATACGCAGTATTTT. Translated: CASSGGTSGRARTDTQYF.